These 32 T cell receptor beta chains came from one sample sequenced in a study of OX40 agonist ivuxolimab in advanced cancers. TCRdb's copy holds only in-frame clones and misses some; the assay was immunoSEQ multiplex PCR. This repertoire shows about 45,000 clones, 80% found once; its top ten account for 5% to 5.5%. This sample comprised CD4+ or CD8+ T cells sorted from blood, obtained in a trial of the OX40 agonist ivuxolimab. The receptors were sampled from an adult with an advanced solid tumor such as melanoma, head and neck, liver or kidney cancer.

V and J are TRBV14 and TRBJ2-3; 8 bases match TRBD2. V gave up 4 bases and J gave up 0 bases; unmatched junction bases: 6. Per the germline V gene, CDR1 is SGHDN and CDR2 is FVKESK. This CDR3 contains 16 residues. The CDR3 nucleotides read TGTGCCAGCAGCCCTTGGACGGGGGGGAGCACAGATACGCAGTATTTT. Its protein product is CASSPWTGGSTDTQYF.

The chain has TRBV28 and TRBJ2-7, with 7 positions matching TRBD1. There are 13 residues in the CDR3. The germline V gene encodes CDR1 MDHEN and CDR2 SYDVKM. The J segment lost 2 bases and the V segment lost 8 bases, leaving 6 bases of the junction unmatched. The CDR3 is CASAATGPYEQYF. The CDR3 DNA follows: TGTGCCAGCGCCGCGACAGGGCCCTACGAGCAGTACTTC.

This CDR3 is CASSLAAGNQPQHF. In nucleotides, the CDR3 is TGTGCCAGCAGTCTGGCAGCCGGCAATCAGCCCCAGCATTTT. The chain is built from TRBV6-1 and TRBJ1-5, with unresolved D. Germline V CDR1 and CDR2: MNHNS, SASEGT. This CDR3 has 14 amino acids. V gave up 5 bases and J gave up 2 bases, with 10 bases separating them.

This clone has just a few counts. The genes are TRBV29-1 and TRBJ1-2; D is perhaps TRBD1 (6 bases). There are 13 residues in the CDR3. V gave up 7 bases and J gave up 6 bases, with 18 bases separating them. Germline assignment: CDR1 SQVTM and CDR2 ANQGSEA. CDR3 in DNA: TGCAGCGCCCTTTGGGGGGCGCAGAATGGCTACACCTTC. As protein: CSALWGAQNGYTF.

This chain uses TRBV9 with TRBJ2-7; D uncertain. V was pared by 2 bases and J by 0 bases, with 9 bases between. Per the germline V gene, CDR1 is SGDLS and CDR2 is YYNGEE. This CDR3 comprises 14 residues. The CDR3 region is CASSVSPSSYEQYF. The CDR3 nucleotides are TGTGCCAGCAGCGTGAGTCCTAGCTCCTACGAGCAGTACTTC.

The rearrangement uses TRBV19 and TRBJ2-5; D unclear. V lost 4 bases, J lost 7 bases, and 13 bases lay in between. The CDR3 is 13 amino acids. The germline V gene has CDR1 LNHDA and CDR2 SQIVND (reference sequence). DNA for the CDR3: TGTGCCAGTAGTAACAGTAACTCGGGGACCCAGTACTTC. This sequence encodes CASSNSNSGTQYF.

The chain is built from TRBV27 and TRBJ2-5; 12 bases match TRBD1. V shed 2 bases, J shed 5 bases, and the junction held 9 bases outside the gene matches. This CDR3 comprises 17 residues. Germline values: CDR1 MNHEY, CDR2 SMNVEV (reference sequence). The CDR3 sequence is CASSLRGQGAGRETQYF. CDR3 DNA: TGTGCCAGCAGTTTAAGGGGACAGGGGGCTGGGCGGGAGACCCAGTACTTC.

Note on this clone: Different DNA sequences within this sample yield the same CDR3. The chain couples TRBV5-1 to TRBJ2-3; TRBD1 agrees at 10 bases. CDR3 length: 14 amino acids. V trimming: 2 bases; J trimming: 4 bases; junction bases outside the gene matches: 1. Per germline, CDR1 SGHRS and CDR2 YFSETQ. For the CDR3, the DNA is TGCGCCAGCAGCTTCGGACAGGGGGCAGATACGCAGTATTTT. This encodes CASSFGQGADTQYF.

This chain links TRBV5-4 with TRBJ1-2; no firm D call. CDR3 length equals 15 residues. The V gene's germline CDR1 is SGHNT and CDR2 YYREEE (reference sequence). The V gene lost 0 bases and the J gene lost 3 bases, with 12 bases spanning the gap. CDR3 in amino acids: CASSLASGADYGYTF. The CDR3 DNA reads as TGTGCCAGCAGCTTGGCCTCGGGTGCCGACTATGGCTACACCTTC. Full variable domain (rest looked up from reference TRBV5-4 and TRBJ1-2): ETGVTQSPTHLIKTRGQQVTLRCSSQSGHNTVSWYQQALGQGPQFIFQYYREEENGRGNFPPRFSGLQFPNYSSELNVNALELDDSALYLCASSLASGADYGYTFGSGTRLTVV.

Concerning this clone itself: At one of its ends the junction is not consistent with the germline gene, which may arise from a read error. This CDR3 is also generated by other DNA sequences in the sample. This sequence joins TRBV30 and TRBJ2-3; 10 bases are shared with TRBD2. CDR1 and CDR2 from the germline V gene are GTSNPN and SVGIG (reference sequence). The CDR3 sequence is 15 residues long. This CDR3 is CAWSVGLADTDTQYF. The CDR3 region has the DNA TGTGCCTGGAGTGTAGGACTAGCGGACACAGATACGCAATATTTT.

The V call is TRBV18, the J call TRBJ1-2, with no clear D. With 1 base removed from V and 7 bases from J, the gap between germline ends came to 10 bases. The CDR3 totals 13 residues. Germline loops: CDR1 KGHSH, CDR2 LQKENI. The CDR3 DNA reads as TGTGCCAGCTCACCACGGTTGGAGTTTGGCTACACCTTC. This codes for CASSPRLEFGYTF.

The chain joins TRBV5-1 to TRBJ2-3; unclear D gene. Trimming shortened V by 0 bases and J by 1 base, and 6 bases separated the two germline ends. In germline, CDR1 is SGHRS, CDR2 YFSETQ. This CDR3 has 14 residues. CDR3 sequence reads: CASSLDGGTDTQYF. For the CDR3, the DNA is TGCGCCAGCAGCTTGGACGGAGGCACAGATACGCAGTATTTT. Based on the CDR3 plus reference TRBV5-1 and TRBJ2-3, the full variable domain is KAGVTQTPRYLIKTRGQQVTLSCSPISGHRSVSWYQQTPGQGLQFLFEYFSETQRNKGNFPGRFSGRQFSNSRSEMNVSTLELGDSALYLCASSLDGGTDTQYFGPGTRLTVL.

The CDR3 DNA is TGTGCCTGCCAGGGAGGCGGGAGGGACCCCGGCTCCTACAATGAGCAGTTCTTC. Encoded protein: CACQGGGRDPGSYNEQFF. The chain combines TRBV30 with TRBJ2-1; the match to TRBD2 covers 9 bases. The CDR3 is 18 residues long. Trimming at V came to 6 bases and at J to 0 bases, leaving 15 bases not matched to a gene. Germline V gene sequence: CDR1 GTSNPN, CDR2 SVGIG (reference sequence).

The chain is built from TRBV27 and TRBJ2-1; 10 positions agree with TRBD2. The CDR3 runs to 15 residues. V gave up 7 bases and J gave up 4 bases; unmatched junction bases: 7. From germline, CDR1 is MNHEY and CDR2 SMNVEV (reference sequence). CDR3 in amino acids: CASTTGTSAYNEQFF. In nucleotides, the CDR3 is TGTGCCAGCACAACCGGGACTAGCGCTTACAATGAGCAGTTCTTC.

The chain joins TRBV19 to TRBJ2-1; 10 positions match TRBD2. The CDR3 extends over 16 amino acids. Trimming removed 3 bases from V and 7 bases from J; junction bases left unmatched: 9. Germline V CDR1 and CDR2: LNHDA, SQIVND (reference sequence). CDR3 in amino acids: CASSIVPAGGPNEQFF. The CDR3 DNA reads as TGTGCCAGTAGTATCGTCCCAGCGGGAGGGCCGAATGAGCAGTTCTTC.

This chain joins TRBV29-1 and TRBJ2-5; D uncertain. This CDR3 has 15 amino acids. V was cut by 4 bases and J by 0 bases, with 15 bases left in between. In germline, CDR1 is SQVTM, CDR2 ANQGSEA. CDR3 loop: CSVVLIGVNQETQYF. As DNA, the CDR3 is TGCAGCGTTGTGTTGATTGGGGTGAACCAAGAGACCCAGTACTTC.

This chain joins TRBV18 and TRBJ1-2, with a possible D match to TRBD1 (6 bases). CDR1 is KGHSH and CDR2 is LQKENI in the germline V gene. The CDR3 is made up of 15 amino acids. Trimming took 1 base from V and 4 from J, leaving 13 bases between them. CDR3 coding DNA: TGTGCCAGCTCACCACGGTCCAGGGGCTCCTATGGCTACACCTTC. It is translated as CASSPRSRGSYGYTF.

The chain links TRBV7-8 to TRBJ1-1; D gene uncertain. The CDR3 loop spans 15 amino acids. V lost 4 bases, J lost 1 base, and 13 bases lay in between. Germline CDR1 and CDR2: SGHVS and FQNEAQ. The CDR3 DNA reads TGTGCCAGCAGCTCCCGCTGGACGAGGAACACTGAAGCTTTCTTT. Protein product: CASSSRWTRNTEAFF.

The chain carries TRBV28 and TRBJ1-2; D unclear. The CDR3 is made up of 15 amino acids. Trimming took off 6 bases at V and 7 bases at J, with 21 bases between the two ends. Germline lookup yields CDR1 MDHEN and CDR2 SYDVKM. The CDR3 loop is CASSQKGLMIRGYTF. The CDR3 nucleotides are TGTGCCAGCAGCCAAAAAGGGCTAATGATCCGTGGCTACACCTTC.

The chain has TRBV7-2 and TRBJ2-1; D is ambiguous. Germline-derived CDR1 and CDR2 are SGHTA and FQGNSA. CDR3 length: 11 amino acids. Trimming stripped 4 bases from V and 12 bases from J, with 10 bases between. The CDR3 DNA follows: TGTGCCAGCAGCTATCAAGGACGGCAGTTCTTC. It translates to CASSYQGRQFF.

V is TRBV6-1 and J is TRBJ2-7, with 7 nucleotides matching TRBD2. CDR1 is MNHNS and CDR2 is SASEGT in the germline V gene. J gave up 6 bases and V 7 bases, and 15 bases lay outside the gene matches. The CDR3 is made up of 15 amino acids. CDR3 nucleotides: TGTGCCAGCAAAAGACAGTGGGAGGGCCGGGGCGAGCAGTACTTC. Translating it yields CASKRQWEGRGEQYF.

This sequence joins TRBV10-1 and TRBJ2-1; possibly TRBD2 for D (5 bases). V dropped 6 bases and J dropped 4 bases, with 16 bases sitting between them. The CDR3 sequence is 15 residues long. Germline CDR1 and CDR2: WNHNN and SYGVQD (reference sequence). Written as DNA, the CDR3 is TGCGCCAGCAGCCCGACGCGCGGAGGATACAATGAGCAGTTCTTC. Encoded protein: CASSPTRGGYNEQFF.

The CDR3 sequence is CSVEGGFSGNTIYF. Written as DNA, the CDR3 is TGCAGCGTGGAGGGGGGATTCTCTGGAAACACCATATATTTT. V usage is TRBV29-1 and J usage is TRBJ1-3; tentatively, D is TRBD1 (6 bases). V dropped 6 bases and J dropped 0 bases, with 12 bases sitting between them. The CDR3 is 14 amino acids. Germline assignment: CDR1 SQVTM and CDR2 ANQGSEA.

On this clone: One end of the junction is discordant with germline, which a read error may explain. In nucleotides, the CDR3 is TGTGCCAGCAGTAACTCGGACACAGACAATCAGCCCCAGCATTTT. Amino acid sequence: CASSNSDTDNQPQHF. This sequence joins TRBV6-5 and TRBJ1-5; a weak D match, TRBD1 (5 bases). The germline V gene has CDR1 MNHEY and CDR2 SVGAGI. The CDR3 has 15 residues.

This clone was seen only once. This sequence joins TRBV7-2 and TRBJ1-2; weak D call: TRBD1 (6 bases). The CDR3 consists of 15 residues. The germline CDR1 and CDR2 sequences are SGHTA and FQGNSA. The V and J ends lost 5 bases and 4 bases respectively, with 17 bases between them. DNA of the CDR3: TGTGCCAGCAGCCCTGGGGGGGGCGGTAGCTATGGCTACACCTTC. This translates into CASSPGGGGSYGYTF.

The CDR3 DNA follows: TGTGCTAGTGGTTACCATAAGGGACACTCGAACACCGGGGAGCTGTTTTTT. This encodes CASGYHKGHSNTGELFF. This chain links TRBV12-5 with TRBJ2-2; D may be TRBD1 (6 bases). Trimming removed 4 bases at V and 0 bases at J, with 15 bases between. Germline V CDR1 and CDR2: LGHNT, FRNRAP. The CDR3 is 17 residues long.

The chain joins TRBV10-2 to TRBJ1-1; the D gene is possibly TRBD1 (5 bases). This CDR3 spans 13 amino acids. The ends were cut back, 6 bases at V and 5 bases at J, with 13 bases in the middle. Germline CDR1 WSHSY, CDR2 SAAADI. The CDR3 DNA reads TGCGCCAGCAGGATGATGGGGGAGACTGAAGCTTTCTTT. Protein: CASRMMGETEAFF.

The chain employs TRBV19 and TRBJ2-7; possibly TRBD2 for D (7 bases). The germline V gene has CDR1 LNHDA and CDR2 SQIVND (reference sequence). V lost 3 bases and J lost 3, with 15 bases in between. The CDR3 covers 15 residues. CDR3 sequence reads: CASSMSWRGGYEQYF. The CDR3 DNA is TGTGCCAGTAGTATGTCGTGGAGGGGGGGCTACGAGCAGTACTTC.

The gene calls are TRBV28 and TRBJ1-2; 11 bases map to TRBD1. Germline assignment: CDR1 MDHEN and CDR2 SYDVKM. With 8 bases clipped from V and 7 bases from J, the junction kept 15 bases outside the gene matches. This CDR3 contains 16 residues. The CDR3 nucleotides read TGTGCCAGCCGTGCTCTCCCCGGACAGGGGGCCCGTGGCTACACCTTC. Its protein product is CASRALPGQGARGYTF.

V is TRBV27 and J is TRBJ2-5, with D possibly matching TRBD2 (5 bases). Trimming took off 7 bases at V and 1 base at J, with 19 bases between the two ends. The germline V gene encodes CDR1 MNHEY and CDR2 SMNVEV (reference sequence). The CDR3 runs to 16 residues. The CDR3 here is CASTADYERPQETQYF. The CDR3 DNA reads TGTGCCAGCACCGCCGACTACGAACGGCCCCAAGAGACCCAGTACTTC.

For the CDR3, the DNA is TGTGCCAGCAGCTTCCAAGCTAGCGGCAAAGGTGAGCAGTTCTTC. Translation: CASSFQASGKGEQFF. The chain joins TRBV7-3 to TRBJ2-1; 7 bases fit TRBD2. The trim removed 3 bases at V and 9 bases at J, leaving 11 bases unmatched. The length of the CDR3 is 15 residues. The germline CDR1 and CDR2 sequences are SGHTA and FQGTGA. Supplemented by reference TRBV7-3 and TRBJ2-1, the full variable domain reads GAGVSQTPSNKVTEKGKYVELRCDPISGHTALYWYRQSLGQGPEFLIYFQGTGAADDSGLPNDRFFAVRPEGSVSTLKIQRTERGDSAVYLCASSFQASGKGEQFFGPGTRLTVL.

The chain couples TRBV2 to TRBJ1-3; D remains unclear. The CDR3 runs to 15 residues. The germline gives CDR1 SNHLY, CDR2 FYNNEI. Trimming removed 4 bases at V and 4 bases at J, with 14 bases between. CDR3: CASSGVRTGGNTIYF. In DNA, the CDR3 is TGTGCCAGCAGTGGTGTTCGGACGGGAGGAAACACCATATATTTT.